Following are 30 T cell receptor beta chains from one sample sequenced in a study of type 1 and type 2 diabetes patients. The PCR template was genomic DNA. Amplification of the beta chain CDR3 used 30 forward and 13 reverse multiplex primers. In TCRdb, the multiplex PCR reads were re-called with MiXCR into one record per CDR3 protein. The sample shows around 300,000 distinct CDR3 sequences, 40% to 50% of them seen only once. The sample comprised peripheral blood mononuclear cells (PBMCs). These receptors originate from a man between 18 and 35 years old with type 2 diabetes.

This clonotype was observed many times. The chain couples TRBV4-3 to TRBJ2-5; 9 bases are shared with TRBD2. This CDR3 has 15 amino acids. The V segment lost 0 bases and the J segment 1 base; nucleotides outside the gene matches: 0. CDR1 and CDR2 from the germline V gene are LGHNA and YSLEER. The CDR3 loop reads CASSQERGGQETQYF. DNA of the CDR3: TGCGCCAGCAGCCAAGAGCGGGGGGGCCAAGAGACCCAGTACTTC.

CDR3 DNA: TGTGCCAGCAGCCTTCAGGGGGCGAATGTGGGCTACACCTTC. This sequence encodes CASSLQGANVGYTF. The chain has TRBV7-3 and TRBJ1-2, with 8 nucleotides matching TRBD1. V gave up 5 bases and J gave up 8 bases; unmatched junction bases: 10. Germline values: CDR1 SGHTA, CDR2 FQGTGA. The CDR3 contains 14 residues.

V is TRBV25-1 and J is TRBJ2-3, with TRBD2 matching 11 bases. From germline, CDR1 is MGHDK and CDR2 SYGVNS. The V segment lost 9 bases and the J segment 5 bases; nucleotides outside the gene matches: 4. This CDR3 comprises 13 residues. The CDR3 loop is CASSGRALDTQYF. The DNA for the CDR3 is TGTGCCAGTAGCGGGAGGGCCCTAGATACGCAGTATTTT.

This clonotype came up a few times. V and J are TRBV5-1 and TRBJ1-2; 7 bases match TRBD1. The CDR3 consists of 15 residues. V shed 0 bases and J 4 bases; nucleotides not matched to a gene: 6. CDR1 SGHRS and CDR2 YFSETQ come from the germline V gene. The CDR3 spells CASSLGQGLVYGYTF. The CDR3 DNA reads as TGCGCCAGCAGCTTGGGACAGGGTCTAGTCTATGGCTACACCTTC.

This rearrangement joins TRBV7-2 to TRBJ1-6; no definite D call. Trimming stripped 2 bases from V and 1 base from J, with 9 bases between. The length of the CDR3 is 16 residues. CDR1 SGHTA and CDR2 FQGNSA come from the germline V gene. The DNA of the CDR3 is TGTGCCAGCAGCTTAAACGGGGAATCCTATAATTCACCCCTCCACTTT. Amino acids: CASSLNGESYNSPLHF.

The rearrangement joins TRBV20-1 to TRBJ1-5; 9 bases map to TRBD1. V lost 6 bases to trimming and J lost 6 bases; unmatched junction nucleotides: 12. Germline V gene sequence: CDR1 DFQATT, CDR2 SNEGSKA (reference sequence). This CDR3 comprises 15 residues. The CDR3 coding sequence is TGCAGTGCCTTACGGACAGGGGTCGTCCTTCAGCCCCAGCATTTT. Translated: CSALRTGVVLQPQHF.

This chain connects TRBV5-6 to TRBJ1-6, with TRBD1 matching 8 bases. The CDR3 is 16 amino acids. Germline trimming cut 0 bases from V and 10 bases from J; bases unmatched to any gene: 9. Germline lookup yields CDR1 SGHDT and CDR2 YYEEEE. CDR3 nucleotide sequence: TGTGCCAGCAGCTTGGTGACCGGGACAGGTCAGTCACCCCTCCACTTT. Its translation: CASSLVTGTGQSPLHF.

In regard to this clonotype: This sequence may be a read error, since a much larger clone differs from it by one base. The rearrangement joins TRBV6-6 to TRBJ2-5, with TRBD2 matching over 8 bases. CDR1 and CDR2 from the germline V gene are MNHNY and SVGAGI (reference sequence). CDR3 length: 15 amino acids. Here the CDR3 reads CASSGRGGRQEAQYF. CDR3 nucleotides: TGTGCCAGCAGTGGTCGCGGGGGGCGCCAAGAGGCCCAGTACTTC.

J is TRBJ1-4 and V is TRBV7-9, with D uncertain. CDR1 is SEHNR, CDR2 FQNEAQ, per germline (reference sequence). The CDR3 runs 14 residues. The V and J ends lost 1 base and 5 bases respectively, with 8 bases between them. CDR3 coding DNA: TGTGCCAGCAGCTTAGACAGCGGAAATGAAAAACTGTTTTTT. It specifies CASSLDSGNEKLFF.

This clonotype was seen at least ten times. The chain has TRBV10-3 and TRBJ2-7, with D possibly matching TRBD2 (6 bases). V lost 3 bases, J lost 3 bases, and 12 bases lay in between. CDR1 and CDR2 (germline): ENHRY, SYGVKD. The CDR3 extends over 14 amino acids. The CDR3 sequence: CAISDPSGVYEQYF. The CDR3 region has the DNA TGTGCCATCAGTGATCCCTCGGGGGTCTACGAGCAGTACTTC.

This clonotype showed up many times. The chain recombines TRBV10-3 with TRBJ2-1, with D perhaps assigned TRBD1 or TRBD2 (5 bases each). The V and J ends lost 10 bases and 4 bases respectively, with 14 bases between them. Looked up from germline, CDR1 is ENHRY and CDR2 is SYGVKD. This CDR3 is built from 13 residues. CDR3 DNA sequence: TGTGCCACCAAGGGACCTGAGTACAATGAGCAGTTCTTC. It specifies CATKGPEYNEQFF.

Only a few counts were recorded for this clonotype. The chain is built from TRBV7-6 and TRBJ1-6; D unresolved. The ends were cut back, 1 base at V and 6 bases at J, with 10 bases in the middle. This CDR3 is built from 15 residues. Germline lookup yields CDR1 SGHVS and CDR2 FNYEAQ. The CDR3 region is CASSLVWGFNSPLHF. As DNA, the CDR3 is TGTGCCAGCAGCTTAGTTTGGGGATTTAATTCACCCCTCCACTTT.

In this sample, this clonotype turned up a few times. This chain connects TRBV12-3 or TRBV12-4 to TRBJ1-5, with no clear D. V shed 6 bases and J shed 5 bases, with 8 bases lying between them. The CDR3 runs 12 residues. CDR3 amino acids: CASRTGDQPQHF. The DNA of the CDR3 is TGTGCCAGCAGGACGGGTGATCAGCCCCAGCATTTT.

This clonotype was seen repeatedly, ten times or more. This chain links TRBV2 with TRBJ2-2; 15 bases are shared with TRBD2. CDR1 and CDR2 (germline): SNHLY, FYNNEI. Germline trimming cut 5 bases from V and 4 bases from J; bases unmatched to any gene: 2. This CDR3 is 16 amino acids long. Here the CDR3 reads CASSPGLAGGTGELFF. Written as DNA, the CDR3 is TGTGCCAGCAGTCCGGGACTAGCGGGAGGCACCGGGGAGCTGTTTTTT.

This clonotype was seen ten or more times. This chain connects TRBV10-3 to TRBJ2-7; 10 nucleotides align to TRBD1. V lost 3 bases to trimming and J lost 5 bases; unmatched junction nucleotides: 7. The CDR3 has 15 residues. CDR1 is ENHRY, CDR2 SYGVKD, per germline. The CDR3, as DNA: TGTGCCATCAGTGACCAGGACAGGGGGGTAGACGAGCAGTACTTC. Its protein product is CAISDQDRGVDEQYF.

The V gene is TRBV24-1, the J gene TRBJ2-5; D remains ambiguous. The CDR3 runs to 11 residues. Germline CDR1 is KGHDR and CDR2 is SFDVKD. V was pared by 7 bases and J by 1 base, with 3 bases between. CDR3 nucleotides: TGTGCCACCAGATTCCAAGAGACCCAGTACTTC. This sequence encodes CATRFQETQYF.

The V call is TRBV27, the J call TRBJ2-2; D not resolved. V dropped 0 bases and J dropped 6 bases, with 20 bases sitting between them. This CDR3 region has 18 residues. Germline V gene sequence: CDR1 MNHEY, CDR2 SMNVEV (reference sequence). The CDR3 here is CASSLSVGPSDRAGELFF. The CDR3 coding sequence is TGTGCCAGCAGTTTATCCGTCGGGCCCTCGGACCGGGCCGGGGAGCTGTTTTTT.

Comments on this clonotype: The junction shows a germline mismatch at one end, possibly a read error. The chain links TRBV18 to TRBJ2-1; 10 bases fit TRBD2. The CDR3 runs to 16 residues. Germline V CDR1 and CDR2: KGHSH, LQKENI. The CDR3 bases are TGTGCCAGCTCACCGGGTAGCGGGGGGAGTTACAATGAGCAGCTCTTC. Translated, it gives CASSPGSGGSYNEQLF.

This chain connects TRBV4-2 to TRBJ2-7, with unresolved D. Germline CDR1 LGHNA, CDR2 YNFKEQ. V was cut by 1 base and J by 8 bases, with 9 bases left in between. This CDR3 contains 12 residues. The CDR3 DNA sequence: TGTGCCAGCAGCCAAGTAGAAGGCAAGCAGTACTTC. Residues: CASSQVEGKQYF.

This clonotype came up a few times. The chain has TRBV6-5 and TRBJ2-7; 10 positions agree with TRBD1. Germline V gene data show CDR1 as MNHEY and CDR2 as SVGAGI. The V segment lost 6 bases and the J segment 3 bases; nucleotides outside the gene matches: 8. The CDR3 loop spans 15 amino acids. CDR3 DNA: TGTGCCAGCAGGGGGTCGGGACAGGGGTACTACGAGCAGTACTTC. Translating gives CASRGSGQGYYEQYF.

The V call is TRBV27, the J call TRBJ1-2; D is unclear. V was cut by 5 bases and J by 5 bases, with 15 bases left in between. The CDR3 is 14 residues long. The germline V gene has CDR1 MNHEY and CDR2 SMNVEV (reference sequence). The chain's CDR3 is CASSPIMTPYGYTF. The CDR3 DNA follows: TGTGCCAGCAGTCCGATCATGACACCGTATGGCTACACCTTC.

A single count supports this clonotype. The V and J genes are TRBV4-1 and TRBJ1-1, with no clear D. Trimming pared 0 bases from V and 5 bases from J, leaving 13 bases between. Germline V CDR1 and CDR2: MGHRA, YSYEKL. This CDR3 is 15 amino acids long. The CDR3, as DNA: TGCGCCAGCAGCCAAGAGCGGGAAGATCGGACTGAAGCTTTCTTT. Encoded protein: CASSQEREDRTEAFF.

The chain combines TRBV9 with TRBJ2-3, with 9 bases identical to TRBD2. From germline, CDR1 is SGDLS and CDR2 YYNGEE. The V gene end was trimmed by 2 bases and the J gene end by 4 bases; junction bases not matched to a gene: 5. The CDR3 is 15 residues long. The CDR3 nucleotides read TGTGCCAGCAGCGTTAGCGGGGGTGTGTCAGATACGCAGTATTTT. Encoded protein: CASSVSGGVSDTQYF.

Comments on this clonotype: The junction and the germline gene differ at one end; a read error may be behind it. The chain uses TRBV12-3 or TRBV12-4 and TRBJ1-1, with 11 bases lining up with TRBD1. This CDR3 is built from 15 residues. This CDR3 reads CAGSPGTGGSTEAFF. CDR3 coding DNA: TGTGCCGGCAGCCCCGGGACAGGGGGAAGCACTGAAGCTTTCTTT.

Regarding this clonotype: The junction and the germline gene differ at one end; a read error may be behind it. The chain links TRBV10-3 to TRBJ2-7; 9 bases align to TRBD1. The germline V gene has CDR1 ENHRY and CDR2 SYGVKD. The CDR3 runs 16 residues. The CDR3 DNA reads TGTGCCATCATGGACCCTACAGGGGGCTTGGACTACGAGCAGCACTTC. Amino acids: CAIMDPTGGLDYEQHF.

This clonotype was seen at least ten times. The chain recombines TRBV10-3 with TRBJ2-5, with a tentative D call TRBD2 (5 bases). Per germline, CDR1 ENHRY and CDR2 SYGVKD. The ends were cut back, 4 bases at V and 1 base at J, with 13 bases in the middle. This CDR3 comprises 15 residues. CDR3 in amino acids: CAISGDNGLQETQYF. CDR3 nucleotide sequence: TGTGCCATCAGTGGAGACAACGGACTCCAAGAGACCCAGTACTTC.

The chain links TRBV27 to TRBJ1-1, with 9 bases aligning to TRBD1. The CDR3 covers 16 residues. The trim removed 3 bases at V and 4 bases at J, leaving 9 bases unmatched. Germline-derived CDR1 and CDR2 are MNHEY and SMNVEV (reference sequence). The CDR3 loop reads CASSFGWGQGSTEAFF. As DNA, the CDR3 is TGTGCCAGCAGTTTTGGGTGGGGACAGGGCAGCACTGAAGCTTTCTTT.

The V and J genes are TRBV7-6 and TRBJ2-3; 7 bases match TRBD1. Germline-derived CDR1 and CDR2 are SGHVS and FNYEAQ. This CDR3 spans 14 amino acids. V shed 4 bases and J 5 bases; nucleotides not matched to a gene: 6. The CDR3 loop is CASSSLQGIDTQYF. CDR3 coding DNA: TGTGCCAGCAGCTCCCTACAGGGGATAGATACGCAGTATTTT.

This chain connects TRBV6-6 to TRBJ1-2, with 7 nucleotides matching TRBD1. Trimming at V came to 2 bases and at J to 8 bases, leaving 2 bases not matched to a gene. The germline CDR1 and CDR2 sequences are MNHNY and SVGAGI (reference sequence). The CDR3 has 12 residues. The CDR3 protein is CASSYRGQGYTF. The CDR3 bases are TGTGCCAGCAGTTACAGGGGGCAAGGCTACACCTTC.

The gene calls are TRBV12-3 or TRBV12-4 and TRBJ2-1; D not resolved. This CDR3 spans 11 amino acids. V was shortened by 2 bases and J by 9 bases, with 5 bases between the two germline ends. The CDR3 region is CASSLFSEQFF. The DNA of the CDR3 is TGTGCCAGCAGTTTATTCAGTGAGCAGTTCTTC.